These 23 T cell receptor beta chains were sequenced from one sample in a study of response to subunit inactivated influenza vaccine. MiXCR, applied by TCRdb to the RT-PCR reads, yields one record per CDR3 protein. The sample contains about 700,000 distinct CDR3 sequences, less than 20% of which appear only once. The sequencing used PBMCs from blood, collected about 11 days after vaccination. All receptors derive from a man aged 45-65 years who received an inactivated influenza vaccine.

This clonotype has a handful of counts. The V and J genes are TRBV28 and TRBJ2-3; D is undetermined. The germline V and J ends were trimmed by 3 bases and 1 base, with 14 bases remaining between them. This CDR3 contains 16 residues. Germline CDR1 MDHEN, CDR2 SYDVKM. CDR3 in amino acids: CASSFVSWRGTDTQYF. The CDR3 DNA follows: TGTGCCAGCAGTTTCGTAAGTTGGCGTGGCACAGATACGCAGTATTTT.

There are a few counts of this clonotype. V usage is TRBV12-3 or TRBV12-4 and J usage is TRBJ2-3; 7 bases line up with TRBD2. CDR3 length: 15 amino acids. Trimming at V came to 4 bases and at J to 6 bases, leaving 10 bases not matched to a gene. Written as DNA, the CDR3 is TGTGCCAGCAGTTACCCCTTTGGGAGGGCTGATACGCAGTATTTT. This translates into CASSYPFGRADTQYF.

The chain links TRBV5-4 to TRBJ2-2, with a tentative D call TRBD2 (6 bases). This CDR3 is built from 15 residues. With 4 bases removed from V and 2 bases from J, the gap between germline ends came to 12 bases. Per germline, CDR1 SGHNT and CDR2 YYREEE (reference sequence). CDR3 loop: CASSAGRLNTGELFF. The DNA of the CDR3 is TGTGCCAGCAGCGCGGGACGGCTTAACACCGGGGAGCTGTTTTTT.

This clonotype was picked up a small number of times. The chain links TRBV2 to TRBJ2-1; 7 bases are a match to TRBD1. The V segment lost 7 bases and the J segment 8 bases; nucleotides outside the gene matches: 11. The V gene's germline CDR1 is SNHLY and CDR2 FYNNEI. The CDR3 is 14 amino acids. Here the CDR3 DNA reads TGTGCCAGCACCTACAGGGGCCCTACCTATGAGCAGTTCTTC. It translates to CASTYRGPTYEQFF.

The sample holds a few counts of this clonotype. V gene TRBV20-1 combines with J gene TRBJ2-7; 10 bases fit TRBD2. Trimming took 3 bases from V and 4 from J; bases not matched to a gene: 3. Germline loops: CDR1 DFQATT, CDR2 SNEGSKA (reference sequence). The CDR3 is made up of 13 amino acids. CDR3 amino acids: CSARGSGGYEQYF. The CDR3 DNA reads TGCAGTGCTAGGGGTAGCGGGGGGTACGAGCAGTACTTC.

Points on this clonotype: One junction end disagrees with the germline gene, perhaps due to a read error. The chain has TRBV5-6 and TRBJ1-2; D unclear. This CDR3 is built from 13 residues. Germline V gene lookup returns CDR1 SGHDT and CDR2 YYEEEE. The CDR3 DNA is TGTGCCATCAGCCCCGGGCTCCTCTATGGCTACACCTTC. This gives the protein CAISPGLLYGYTF.

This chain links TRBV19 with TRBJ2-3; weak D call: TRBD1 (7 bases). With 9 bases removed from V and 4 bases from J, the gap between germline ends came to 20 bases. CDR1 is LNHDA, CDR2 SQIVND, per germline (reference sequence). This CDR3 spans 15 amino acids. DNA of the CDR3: TGTGCCAGCCGGTACGCGGCCAGGGGGGCAGATACGCAGTATTTT. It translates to CASRYAARGADTQYF.

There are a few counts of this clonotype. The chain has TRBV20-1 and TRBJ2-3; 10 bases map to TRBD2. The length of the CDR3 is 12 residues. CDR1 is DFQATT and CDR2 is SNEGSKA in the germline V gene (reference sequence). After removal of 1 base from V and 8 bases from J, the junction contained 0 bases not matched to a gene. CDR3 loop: CSARVAGGTQYF. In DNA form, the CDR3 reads TGCAGTGCTAGAGTAGCGGGAGGTACGCAGTATTTT.

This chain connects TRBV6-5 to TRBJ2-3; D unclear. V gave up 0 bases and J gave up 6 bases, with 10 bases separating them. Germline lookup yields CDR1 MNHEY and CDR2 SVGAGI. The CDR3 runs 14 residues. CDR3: CASSYSDPTDTQYF. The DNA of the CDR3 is TGTGCCAGCAGTTACTCCGACCCGACGGATACGCAGTATTTT.

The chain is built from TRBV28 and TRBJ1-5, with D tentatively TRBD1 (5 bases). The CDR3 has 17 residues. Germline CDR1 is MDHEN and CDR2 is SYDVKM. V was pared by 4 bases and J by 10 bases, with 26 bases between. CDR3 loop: CASSSTGSSDPISPQHF. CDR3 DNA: TGTGCCAGCAGTTCAACAGGATCCTCCGACCCTATCAGCCCCCAGCATTTT.

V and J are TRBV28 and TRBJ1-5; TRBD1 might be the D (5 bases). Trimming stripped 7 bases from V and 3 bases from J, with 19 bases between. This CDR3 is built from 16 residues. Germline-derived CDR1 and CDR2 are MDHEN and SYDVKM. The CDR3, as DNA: TGTGCCAGCACAAGGCTCGGGACGGCGTACAATCAGCCCCAGCATTTT. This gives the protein CASTRLGTAYNQPQHF.

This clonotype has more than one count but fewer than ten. CDR3 DNA: TGTGCCAGCAAAGAGGACAGGGAAACCATAACTAATGAAAAACTGTTTTTT. Translation: CASKEDRETITNEKLFF. This chain connects TRBV21-1 to TRBJ1-4; the D call in the table, TRBD1, was not verified against the DNA. TRBV21-1 is assigned pseudogene status. The CDR3 runs to 17 residues.

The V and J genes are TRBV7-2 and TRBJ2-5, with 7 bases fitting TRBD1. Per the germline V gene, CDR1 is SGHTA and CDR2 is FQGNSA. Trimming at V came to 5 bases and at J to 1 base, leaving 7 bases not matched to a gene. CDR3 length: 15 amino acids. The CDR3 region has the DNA TGTGCCAGCAGCAACCTGGGACAGCGCCAAGAGACCCAGTACTTC. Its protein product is CASSNLGQRQETQYF.

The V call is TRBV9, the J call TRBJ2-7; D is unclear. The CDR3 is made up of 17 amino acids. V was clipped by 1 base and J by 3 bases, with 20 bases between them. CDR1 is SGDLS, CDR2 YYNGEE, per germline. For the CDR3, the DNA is TGTGCCAGCAGCGTATTTGGAGAACCAGTACCTTTCTACGAGCAGTACTTC. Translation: CASSVFGEPVPFYEQYF.

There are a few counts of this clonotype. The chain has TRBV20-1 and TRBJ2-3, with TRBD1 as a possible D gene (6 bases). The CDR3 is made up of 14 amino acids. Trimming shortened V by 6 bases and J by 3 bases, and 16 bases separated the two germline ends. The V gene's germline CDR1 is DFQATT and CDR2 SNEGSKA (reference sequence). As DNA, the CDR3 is TGCAGTGCCTCTCCCAGGGGAAGGACAGATACGCAGTATTTT. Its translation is CSASPRGRTDTQYF.

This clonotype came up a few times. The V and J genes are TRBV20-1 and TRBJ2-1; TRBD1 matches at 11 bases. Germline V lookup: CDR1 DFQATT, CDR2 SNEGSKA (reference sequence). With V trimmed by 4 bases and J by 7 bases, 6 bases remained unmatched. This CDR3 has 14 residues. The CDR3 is CSATGQGAVNEQFF. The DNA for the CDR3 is TGCAGTGCTACAGGACAGGGGGCGGTGAATGAGCAGTTCTTC.

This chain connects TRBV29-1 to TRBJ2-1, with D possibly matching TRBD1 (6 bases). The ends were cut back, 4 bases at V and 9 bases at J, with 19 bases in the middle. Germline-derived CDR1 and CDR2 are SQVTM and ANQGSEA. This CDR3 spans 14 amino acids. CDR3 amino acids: CSVGRSAGDGEQFF. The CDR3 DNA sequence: TGCAGCGTTGGTCGATCGGCAGGGGATGGTGAGCAGTTCTTC.

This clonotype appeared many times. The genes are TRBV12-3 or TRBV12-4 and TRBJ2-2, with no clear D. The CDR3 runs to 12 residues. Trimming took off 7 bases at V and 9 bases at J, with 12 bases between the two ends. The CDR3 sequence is CASNLGGRELFF. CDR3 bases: TGTGCCAGCAACCTTGGTGGGAGGGAGCTGTTTTTT.

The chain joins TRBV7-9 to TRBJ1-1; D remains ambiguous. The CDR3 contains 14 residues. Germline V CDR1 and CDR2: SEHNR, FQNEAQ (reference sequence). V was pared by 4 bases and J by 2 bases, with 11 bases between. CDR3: CASSSLTGNTEAFF. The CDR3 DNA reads TGTGCCAGCAGCTCATTGACGGGAAACACTGAAGCTTTCTTT.

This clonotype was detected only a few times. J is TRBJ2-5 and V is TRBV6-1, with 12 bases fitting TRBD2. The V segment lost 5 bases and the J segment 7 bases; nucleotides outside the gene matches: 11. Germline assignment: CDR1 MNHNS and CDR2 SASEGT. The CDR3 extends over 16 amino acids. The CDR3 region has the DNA TGTGCCAGCAGTCCGACTAGCGGGGGTGTCATTGGGACCCAGTACTTC. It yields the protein CASSPTSGGVIGTQYF.

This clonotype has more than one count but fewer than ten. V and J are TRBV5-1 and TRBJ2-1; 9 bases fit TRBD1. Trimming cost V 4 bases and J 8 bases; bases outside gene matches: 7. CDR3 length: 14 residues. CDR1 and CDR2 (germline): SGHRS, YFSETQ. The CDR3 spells CASSRDRAGDEQFF. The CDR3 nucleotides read TGCGCCAGCAGCCGGGACAGGGCGGGCGATGAGCAGTTCTTC.

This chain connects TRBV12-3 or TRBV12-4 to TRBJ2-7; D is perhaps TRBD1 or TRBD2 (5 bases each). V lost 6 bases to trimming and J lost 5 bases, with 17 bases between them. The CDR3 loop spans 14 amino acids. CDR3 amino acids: CASSSGRSNDEQYF. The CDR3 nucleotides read TGTGCCAGCAGCTCGGGACGCTCGAACGACGAGCAGTACTTC.

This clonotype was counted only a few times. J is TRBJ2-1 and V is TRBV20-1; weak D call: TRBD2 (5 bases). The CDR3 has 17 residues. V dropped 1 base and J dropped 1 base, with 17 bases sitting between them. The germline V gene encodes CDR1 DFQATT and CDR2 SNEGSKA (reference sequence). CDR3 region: CSARVNGRSGSYNEQFF. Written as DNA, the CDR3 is TGCAGTGCTAGAGTAAATGGAAGGAGCGGTTCCTACAATGAGCAGTTCTTC.